Presented here are 5 T cell receptor beta chains from one specimen sequenced in a study of T cell responses to AZD1222 COVID-19 vaccine. Clones were read by immunoSEQ multiplex PCR, and TCRdb kept only the in-frame ones, dropping some. The sample records about 270,000 clones, almost 95% being singletons. The sample in question was peripheral blood, obtained 28 days after the second AZD1222 dose. The source is an adult who received the AZD1222 COVID-19 vaccine.

The chain couples TRBV2 to TRBJ1-2; D gene uncertain. The CDR3 covers 12 residues. Germline loops: CDR1 SNHLY, CDR2 FYNNEI. V lost 7 bases and J 8 bases, leaving 14 bases between the germline ends. CDR3 coding DNA: TGTGCCAGCACCCCAAGAATGGAGGGCTACACCTTC. Protein product: CASTPRMEGYTF.

To note about this clone: Other DNA sequences within the sample encode an identical CDR3. DNA for the CDR3: TGTGCCAGCAGTTACGACGAAGGGGGTACTGAAGCTTTCTTT. Encoded protein: CASSYDEGGTEAFF. V gene TRBV6-5 combines with J gene TRBJ1-1; possible D gene TRBD1, 6 bases. The CDR3 totals 14 residues. In germline, CDR1 is MNHEY, CDR2 SVGAGI. V was shortened by 2 bases and J by 5 bases, with 12 bases between the two germline ends.

This rearrangement joins TRBV7-9 to TRBJ1-1; the D is unclear. This CDR3 comprises 12 residues. The V gene's germline CDR1 is SEHNR and CDR2 FQNEAQ (reference sequence). The V and J ends lost 6 bases and 0 bases respectively, with 5 bases between them. CDR3 DNA sequence: TGTGCCAGCAGGCTCATGAACACTGAAGCTTTCTTT. Its translation: CASRLMNTEAFF.

The chain joins TRBV27 to TRBJ1-5, with no clear D. V was shortened by 6 bases and J by 3 bases, with 18 bases between the two germline ends. CDR1 and CDR2 (germline): MNHEY, SMNVEV (reference sequence). The length of the CDR3 is 16 residues. The CDR3 region has the DNA TGTGCCAGCAGCTCCGTCGGAGTCCCATCCAATCAGCCCCAGCATTTT. This gives the protein CASSSVGVPSNQPQHF.

This chain uses TRBV12-3 or TRBV12-4 with TRBJ2-7, with unresolved D. The CDR3 is 12 residues long. V was trimmed by 4 bases and J by 3 bases, leaving 7 bases between them. The CDR3 sequence: CASSSPVYEQYF. CDR3 DNA sequence: TGTGCCAGCAGTTCGCCAGTCTACGAGCAGTACTTC.